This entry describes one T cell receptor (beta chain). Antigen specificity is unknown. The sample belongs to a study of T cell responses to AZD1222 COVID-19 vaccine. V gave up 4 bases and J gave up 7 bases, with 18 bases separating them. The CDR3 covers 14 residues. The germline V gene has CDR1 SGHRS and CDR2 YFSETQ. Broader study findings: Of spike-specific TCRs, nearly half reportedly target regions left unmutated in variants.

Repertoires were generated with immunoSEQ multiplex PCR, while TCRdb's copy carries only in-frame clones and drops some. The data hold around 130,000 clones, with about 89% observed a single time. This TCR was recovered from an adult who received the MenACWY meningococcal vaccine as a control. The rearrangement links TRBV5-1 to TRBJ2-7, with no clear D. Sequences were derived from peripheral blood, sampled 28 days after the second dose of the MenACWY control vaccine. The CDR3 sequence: CASSPGPVGWEQYF. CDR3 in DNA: TGCGCCAGCAGCCCAGGTCCGGTTGGCTGGGAGCAGTACTTC. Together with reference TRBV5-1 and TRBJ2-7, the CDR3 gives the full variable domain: KAGVTQTPRYLIKTRGQQVTLSCSPISGHRSVSWYQQTPGQGLQFLFEYFSETQRNKGNFPGRFSGRQFSNSRSEMNVSTLELGDSALYLCASSPGPVGWEQYFGPGTRLTVT.